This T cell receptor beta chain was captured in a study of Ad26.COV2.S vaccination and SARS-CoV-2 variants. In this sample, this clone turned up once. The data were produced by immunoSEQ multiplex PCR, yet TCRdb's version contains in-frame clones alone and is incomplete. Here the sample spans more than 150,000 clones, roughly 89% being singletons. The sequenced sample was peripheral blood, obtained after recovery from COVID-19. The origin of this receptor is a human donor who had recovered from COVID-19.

The CDR3 loop reads CASRIPGGNSPLHF. In DNA, the CDR3 is TGTGCCAGCAGAATCCCAGGGGGCAATTCACCCCTCCACTTT. This chain links TRBV6-5 with TRBJ1-6; 8 nucleotides agree with TRBD1. CDR3 length equals 14 residues. Germline V gives CDR1 MNHEY, CDR2 SVGAGI. Trimming at V came to 6 bases and at J to 7 bases, leaving 5 bases not matched to a gene.